Below are 11 T cell receptor beta chains sequenced from a single sample in a study of shared clonotypes between healthy human individuals. Naive CD8 cells were CD45RO-negative, positively selected for CCR7, excluding terminally differentiated effector memory CD45RA+ cells. Assay used: immunoSEQ multiplex PCR; TCRdb lists only in-frame clones, some missing. The profile shows 560,000 or so clones, around 96% of them singletons. The sequencing sample was made of naive CD8+ T cells sorted from blood. All receptors derive from a woman in her twenties or thirties in good health.

This chain connects TRBV29-1 to TRBJ2-1, with D possibly matching TRBD2 (6 bases). V lost 3 bases and J 7 bases, leaving 19 bases between the germline ends. This CDR3 has 15 residues. Germline CDR1 and CDR2: SQVTM and ANQGSEA. The CDR3 protein is CSVEGGQEGGNEQFF. The CDR3 DNA is TGCAGCGTTGAGGGAGGTCAGGAGGGCGGGAATGAGCAGTTCTTC.

The chain is built from TRBV6-5 and TRBJ2-2, with D hard to call. The length of the CDR3 is 14 residues. Germline V gives CDR1 MNHEY, CDR2 SVGAGI. V was shortened by 6 bases and J by 1 base, with 9 bases between the two germline ends. The CDR3 loop reads CASSLIENTGELFF. CDR3 in DNA: TGTGCCAGCAGCCTTATCGAGAACACCGGGGAGCTGTTTTTT.

The chain has TRBV29-1 and TRBJ2-1; 11 bases fit TRBD2. The V and J ends lost 0 bases and 9 bases, in that order; junction bases with no gene match: 13. The CDR3 runs 17 residues. Germline values: CDR1 SQVTM, CDR2 ANQGSEA. The DNA for the CDR3 is TGCAGCGTTGAAGATCTCGGGCTAGCGGGAGGATCGGGTGAGCAGTTCTTC. Translation gives CSVEDLGLAGGSGEQFF.

The DNA for the CDR3 is TGCGCCAGCAGCTTGGAAGCAGGGACGCTCTCTGGGGCCAACGTCCTGACTTTC. It codes for CASSLEAGTLSGANVLTF. This chain connects TRBV5-1 to TRBJ2-6, with D tentatively TRBD1 or TRBD2 (5 bases each). V lost 0 bases, J lost 0 bases, and 13 bases lay in between. Germline V gene lookup returns CDR1 SGHRS and CDR2 YFSETQ. CDR3 length: 18 amino acids.

CDR3 nucleotide sequence: TGCGCCAGCAGCGGGAGCCCGTCCGGGACTAGCGGGAGGTCGAACACCGGGGAGCTGTTTTTT. It translates to CASSGSPSGTSGRSNTGELFF. J is TRBJ2-2 and V is TRBV5-1, with 15 bases identical to TRBD2. Germline V lookup: CDR1 SGHRS, CDR2 YFSETQ. V lost 4 bases to trimming and J lost 0 bases; unmatched junction nucleotides: 13. The CDR3 totals 21 residues.

V and J are TRBV25-1 and TRBJ2-2; D unclear. From germline, CDR1 is MGHDK and CDR2 SYGVNS. Trimming stripped 7 bases from V and 1 base from J, with 7 bases between. This CDR3 is 13 amino acids long. Here the CDR3 reads CASMPRNTGELFF. CDR3 coding DNA: TGTGCCAGCATGCCCCGGAACACCGGGGAGCTGTTTTTT.

Concerning this clone: The identical CDR3 is also encoded by other nucleotide sequences in the sample. The J gene is TRBJ2-7, the V gene TRBV27; TRBD2 matches at 14 bases. Trimming took 5 bases from V and 7 from J; bases not matched to a gene: 7. The CDR3 totals 15 residues. Per germline, CDR1 MNHEY and CDR2 SMNVEV (reference sequence). The CDR3, as DNA: TGTGCCAGCAGTCCCGGGACTAGCGGGAGAGTTGAGCAGTACTTC. As protein: CASSPGTSGRVEQYF.

This clone was detected only once. The CDR3 region has the DNA TGTGCCAGCAGCTTAGTAACAGGGTTCGGAAACACCATATATTTT. Its protein product is CASSLVTGFGNTIYF. The gene calls are TRBV7-6 and TRBJ1-3, with a tentative D call TRBD1 (6 bases). The V end lost 1 base, the J end lost 4 bases, and 11 bases lay between the germline ends. The CDR3 consists of 15 residues. CDR1 is SGHVS, CDR2 FNYEAQ, per germline.

The rearrangement joins TRBV4-1 to TRBJ2-5; no clear D gene. V dropped 5 bases and J dropped 5 bases, with 9 bases sitting between them. The CDR3 is 12 residues long. CDR1 is MGHRA, CDR2 YSYEKL, per germline. CDR3 nucleotide sequence: TGCGCCAGCAGCAAACCGAGTGAGACCCAGTACTTC. Amino acid sequence: CASSKPSETQYF.

This clone was seen once. V gene TRBV27 combines with J gene TRBJ2-1; 8 bases map to TRBD2. V lost 2 bases and J lost 2; bases outside the gene matches: 8. The CDR3 spans 17 residues. CDR1 MNHEY and CDR2 SMNVEV come from the germline V gene (reference sequence). The DNA for the CDR3 is TGTGCCAGCAGTTTACCTACTAGCGGCTTCCCCTACAATGAGCAGTTCTTC. Translating gives CASSLPTSGFPYNEQFF.

The genes are TRBV28 and TRBJ2-3; D is ambiguous. Germline loops: CDR1 MDHEN, CDR2 SYDVKM. V lost 7 bases to trimming and J lost 0 bases, with 2 bases between them. The CDR3 sequence is 11 residues long. CDR3 sequence reads: CASTSTDTQYF. The CDR3 DNA follows: TGTGCCAGCACGAGCACAGATACGCAGTATTTT. Supplemented by reference TRBV28 and TRBJ2-3, the full variable domain reads DVKVTQSSRYLVKRTGEKVFLECVQDMDHENMFWYRQDPGLGLRLIYFSYDVKMKEKGDIPEGYSVSREKKERFSLILESASTNQTSMYLCASTSTDTQYFGPGTRLTVL.